One T cell receptor beta chain is described in this entry. Profiling relied on immunoSEQ multiplex PCR, and the TCRdb table lists in-frame clones only, not all of them. Of tens of thousands of clones listed, more than 65% are singletons. The record originates from a study of T cells in tumors after PD-1 blockade. Germline CDR1 is MDHEN and CDR2 is SYDVKM. The CDR3 is 15 residues long. The ends lost 2 bases at V and 4 bases at J; junction bases unmatched: 4. Tumor or blood genomic DNA was sequenced, with inputs of roughly 600 ng to 6,004 ng. This specimen was PBMCs, taken before anti-PD-1 treatment. V gene TRBV28 combines with J gene TRBJ2-2, with 7 bases that match TRBD1. The source is a human donor with basal cell carcinoma. Here the CDR3 reads CASSLPHRGTGELFF. The CDR3 DNA is TGTGCCAGCAGTTTACCGCACAGGGGCACCGGGGAGCTGTTTTTT.